Listed here are 10 T cell receptor beta chains from one sample, sequenced in a study of blood T cell repertoires in COVID-19. The method was immunoSEQ multiplex PCR; TCRdb's version includes in-frame clones alone and lacks a portion of them. The sample lists approximately 220,000 clones, 86% occurring once. The material sequenced was PBMCs or T cells enriched from blood (not recorded which). These receptors were obtained from a woman between 35 and 50 years old with acute COVID-19.

The gene calls are TRBV5-1 and TRBJ2-5; the match to TRBD2 covers 9 bases. Germline loops: CDR1 SGHRS, CDR2 YFSETQ. This CDR3 contains 16 residues. Unmatched junction bases numbered 10, after V lost 2 bases and J lost 5 bases. The CDR3 region is CASSFSGGDGIETQYF. The CDR3 DNA sequence: TGCGCCAGCAGCTTTAGCGGGGGAGACGGGATCGAGACCCAGTACTTC.

V gene TRBV4-2 combines with J gene TRBJ2-1; 16 bases fit TRBD2. This CDR3 comprises 18 residues. With 3 bases clipped from V and 8 bases from J, the junction kept 10 bases outside the gene matches. Germline V CDR1 and CDR2: LGHNA, YNFKEQ. The CDR3 bases are TGTGCCAGCAGCCAGATGGGGACTAGCGGGGGGGCTCACGATGAGCAGTTCTTC. Its protein product is CASSQMGTSGGAHDEQFF.

As to this clone: At the DNA level, this CDR3 is encoded by other sequences in the same sample as well. The chain couples TRBV5-4 to TRBJ2-5, with 11 bases aligning to TRBD2. The V and J ends lost 4 bases and 1 base, in that order; junction bases with no gene match: 0. This CDR3 region has 14 residues. In germline, CDR1 is SGHNT, CDR2 YYREEE (reference sequence). Here the CDR3 DNA reads TGTGCCAGCAGCCTAGCGGGGGGCCAAGAGACCCAGTACTTC. Its protein product is CASSLAGGQETQYF.

V and J are TRBV18 and TRBJ2-2, with 7 bases matching TRBD1. Germline V gene data show CDR1 as KGHSH and CDR2 as LQKENI. The V segment lost 3 bases and the J segment 6 bases; nucleotides outside the gene matches: 7. CDR3 size: 15 residues. CDR3: CASSPFEGAAGELFF. The CDR3 nucleotides read TGTGCCAGCTCACCTTTTGAGGGGGCCGCCGGGGAGCTGTTTTTT.

The rearrangement uses TRBV7-2 and TRBJ1-2; weak D call: TRBD1 (5 bases). V shed 5 bases and J shed 8 bases, with 15 bases lying between them. This CDR3 is built from 13 residues. Germline values: CDR1 SGHTA, CDR2 FQGNSA. The CDR3 reads CASSQRRGEGYTF. CDR3 sequence (DNA): TGTGCCAGCAGCCAGAGGAGGGGTGAAGGCTACACCTTC.

The chain employs TRBV5-1 and TRBJ1-1; perhaps TRBD1 as D (6 bases). The CDR3 length is 14 residues. Germline V gives CDR1 SGHRS, CDR2 YFSETQ. With 3 bases removed from V and 0 bases from J, the gap between germline ends came to 9 bases. As DNA, the CDR3 is TGCGCCAGCAGCTCTCAGGGGATGAACACTGAAGCTTTCTTT. Translated, it gives CASSSQGMNTEAFF. The full variable domain, rest sourced from reference TRBV5-1 and TRBJ1-1, is KAGVTQTPRYLIKTRGQQVTLSCSPISGHRSVSWYQQTPGQGLQFLFEYFSETQRNKGNFPGRFSGRQFSNSRSEMNVSTLELGDSALYLCASSSQGMNTEAFFGQGTRLTVV.

This clone was picked up one time. The chain joins TRBV7-2 to TRBJ1-2; TRBD1 matches at 11 bases. This CDR3 comprises 14 residues. V was pared by 2 bases and J by 8 bases, with 4 bases of the junction left unmatched. Looked up from germline, CDR1 is SGHTA and CDR2 is FQGNSA. The CDR3 DNA is TGTGCCAGCAGCTTACCGGGACAGGGGGACGGCTACACCTTC. Translating gives CASSLPGQGDGYTF.

The CDR3 DNA reads TGCGCCAGCAGCCGAGACAGGGGGAACACTGAAGCTTTCTTT. Residues: CASSRDRGNTEAFF. J is TRBJ1-1 and V is TRBV4-3; 8 positions match TRBD1. Germline CDR1 is LGHNA and CDR2 is YSLEER. V dropped 4 bases and J dropped 1; count of bases not matched to a gene: 2. This CDR3 region has 14 residues.

V is TRBV2 and J is TRBJ1-4; 8 bases fit TRBD1. Germline V lookup: CDR1 SNHLY, CDR2 FYNNEI. The CDR3 totals 15 residues. With 3 bases clipped from V and 0 bases from J, the junction kept 0 bases outside the gene matches. The CDR3 bases are TGTGCCAGCAGTGAGACAGGGGCAACTAATGAAAAACTGTTTTTT. Translating it yields CASSETGATNEKLFF.

The rearrangement uses TRBV6-2 or TRBV6-3 and TRBJ1-1; no firm D call. The CDR3 sequence is 12 residues long. V was shortened by 0 bases and J by 11 bases, with 10 bases between the two germline ends. The germline V gene has CDR1 MNHEY and CDR2 SVGEGT. CDR3 loop: CASSYSGGRAFF. The CDR3 bases are TGTGCCAGCAGTTACTCAGGCGGGCGCGCTTTCTTT.